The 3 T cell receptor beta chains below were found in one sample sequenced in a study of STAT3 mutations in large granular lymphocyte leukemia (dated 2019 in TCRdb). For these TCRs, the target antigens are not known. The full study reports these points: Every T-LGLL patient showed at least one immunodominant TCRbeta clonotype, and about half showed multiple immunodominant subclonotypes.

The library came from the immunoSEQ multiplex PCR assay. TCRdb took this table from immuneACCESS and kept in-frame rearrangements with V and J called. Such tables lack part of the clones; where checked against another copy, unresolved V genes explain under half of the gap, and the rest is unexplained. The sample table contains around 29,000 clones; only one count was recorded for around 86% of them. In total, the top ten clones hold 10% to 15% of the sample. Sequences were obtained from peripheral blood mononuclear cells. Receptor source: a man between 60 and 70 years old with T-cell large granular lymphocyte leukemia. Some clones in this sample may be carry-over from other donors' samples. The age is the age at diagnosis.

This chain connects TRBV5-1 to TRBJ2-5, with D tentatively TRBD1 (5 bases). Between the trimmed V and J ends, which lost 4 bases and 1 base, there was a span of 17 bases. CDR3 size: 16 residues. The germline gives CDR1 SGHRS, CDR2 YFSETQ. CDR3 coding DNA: TGCGCCAGCAGCCCGAGCAGACAGCTCCTCCAAGAGACCCAGTACTTC. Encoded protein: CASSPSRQLLQETQYF.

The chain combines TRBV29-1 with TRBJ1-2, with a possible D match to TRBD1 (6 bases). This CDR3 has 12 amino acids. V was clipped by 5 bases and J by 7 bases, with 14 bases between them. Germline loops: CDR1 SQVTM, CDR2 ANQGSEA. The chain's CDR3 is CSVTGSGIGYTF. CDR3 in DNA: TGCAGCGTTACAGGGTCTGGGATTGGCTACACCTTC.

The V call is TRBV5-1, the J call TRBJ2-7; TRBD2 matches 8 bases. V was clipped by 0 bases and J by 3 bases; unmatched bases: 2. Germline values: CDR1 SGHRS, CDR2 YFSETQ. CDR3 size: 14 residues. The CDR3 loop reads CASSLAAGGYEQYF. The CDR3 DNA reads TGCGCCAGCAGCTTGGCGGCGGGAGGCTACGAGCAGTACTTC. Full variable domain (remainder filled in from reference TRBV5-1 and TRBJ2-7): KAGVTQTPRYLIKTRGQQVTLSCSPISGHRSVSWYQQTPGQGLQFLFEYFSETQRNKGNFPGRFSGRQFSNSRSEMNVSTLELGDSALYLCASSLAAGGYEQYFGPGTRLTVT.